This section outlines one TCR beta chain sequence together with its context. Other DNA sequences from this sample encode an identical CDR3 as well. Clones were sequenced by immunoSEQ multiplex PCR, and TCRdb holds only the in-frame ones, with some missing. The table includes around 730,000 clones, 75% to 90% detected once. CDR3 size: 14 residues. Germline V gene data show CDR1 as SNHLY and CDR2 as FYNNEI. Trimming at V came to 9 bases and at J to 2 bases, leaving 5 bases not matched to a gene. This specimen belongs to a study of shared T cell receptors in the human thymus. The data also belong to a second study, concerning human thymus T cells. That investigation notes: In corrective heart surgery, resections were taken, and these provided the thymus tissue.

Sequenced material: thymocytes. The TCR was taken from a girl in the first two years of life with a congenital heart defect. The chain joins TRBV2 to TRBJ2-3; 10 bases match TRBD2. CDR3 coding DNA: TGTGCCAGTCTAGCGGGGGCCCTCACAGATACGCAGTATTTT. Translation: CASLAGALTDTQYF.